This T cell receptor beta chain was retrieved from a study of blood T cell repertoires in COVID-19. Study at large: Some COVID-19 samples were acute and others convalescent; all came from the United States, Italy and Spain. Nucleic acid was either cDNA or gDNA, and it came from T cells, B-cell-depleted T cells, or PBMCs.

In the original processing: How many nucleated cells were present was estimated from reference gene primer amplification. Only in-frame clones appear in the TCRdb table, and some are missing; sequencing was by immunoSEQ multiplex PCR. V, J and clone size are those of that table, while D and trimming were read from the DNA. In the table there are around 120,000 clones, less than 85% of which are singletons. The CDR3 length is 13 residues. The germline CDR1 and CDR2 sequences are SGHRS and YFSETQ. Trimming took off 3 bases at V and 7 bases at J, with 11 bases between the two ends. The sequencing input was peripheral blood. The TCR originated in a man in his sixties or seventies with active or convalescent COVID-19. This chain connects TRBV5-1 to TRBJ2-1, with D maybe TRBD1 (6 bases). CDR3 sequence reads: CASSSSRGNEQFF. The CDR3 coding sequence is TGCGCCAGCAGCTCAAGCAGGGGTAATGAGCAGTTCTTC.